This T cell receptor beta chain was identified in a study of radiotherapy plus CTLA-4 blockade in lung cancer. Whole-study context: In under 20% of patients, objective responses were seen; approximately 30% had disease control. Study conclusions and caveats: An expansion of tumor-derived TCR clones occurred in blood after radiotherapy plus ipilimumab.

The protocol was immunoSEQ multiplex PCR, while the TCRdb copy is restricted to in-frame clones and leaves out a portion. The data show approximately 90,000 clones, with 83% seen just once and 0.65% to 0.9% held by the top ten. The V segment lost 3 bases and the J segment 0 bases; nucleotides outside the gene matches: 8. This CDR3 is 19 amino acids long. In germline, CDR1 is SGHRS, CDR2 YFSETQ. Of note for this clone: Antigen: not known.

Patients with chemo-refractory metastatic non-small-cell lung cancer received focal radiation plus CTLA-4 blockade with ipilimumab. The input for sequencing was peripheral blood, taken from a patient treated with radiotherapy plus ipilimumab. The chain uses TRBV5-1 and TRBJ2-1; 14 nucleotides agree with TRBD2. This sequence was found in a human donor with non-small cell lung cancer who had stable disease on radiotherapy plus ipilimumab. CDR3 amino acids: CASSSGLAGALSSYNEQFF. CDR3 sequence (DNA): TGCGCCAGCAGCTCGGGACTAGCGGGGGCGCTTAGCTCCTACAATGAGCAGTTCTTC.